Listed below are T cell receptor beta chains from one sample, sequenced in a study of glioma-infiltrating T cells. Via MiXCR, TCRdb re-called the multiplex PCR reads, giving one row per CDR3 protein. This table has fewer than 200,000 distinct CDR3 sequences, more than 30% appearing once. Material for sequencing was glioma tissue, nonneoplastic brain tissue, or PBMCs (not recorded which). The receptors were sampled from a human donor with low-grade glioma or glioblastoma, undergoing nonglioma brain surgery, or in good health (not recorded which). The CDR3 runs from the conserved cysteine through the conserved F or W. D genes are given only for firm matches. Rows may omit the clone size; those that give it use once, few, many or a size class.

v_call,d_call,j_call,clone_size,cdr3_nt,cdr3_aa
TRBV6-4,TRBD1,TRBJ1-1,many,TGTGCCAGCAGCGAGACAGGGGAGGCTGAAGCTTTCTTT,CASSETGEAEAFF
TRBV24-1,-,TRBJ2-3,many,TGTGCCACCAGTGTCGCCTGGACTCACGACACAGATACGCAGTATTTT,CATSVAWTHDTDTQYF
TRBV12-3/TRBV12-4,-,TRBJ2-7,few,TGTGCCAGCAGTTTAGCGCGGAGGTTTCAGTACTTC,CASSLARRFQYF
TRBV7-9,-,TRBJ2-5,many,TGTGCCAGCAGCTTAGTCGAGGAGACCCAGTACTTC,CASSLVEETQYF
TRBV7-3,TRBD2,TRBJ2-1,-,TGTGCCTGCAGCCTCAGCGGGGGTACCTACAATGAGCAGTTCTTC,CACSLSGGTYNEQFF
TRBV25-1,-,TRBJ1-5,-,TGTGCCAGCAGTGAATCTGGACATGGCTTTAGCAATCAGCCCCAGCATTTT,CASSESGHGFSNQPQHF
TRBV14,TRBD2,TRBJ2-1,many,TGTGCCAGCAGCCAAGAGAGCGGGAGGGATCGGAATGAGCAGTTCTTC,CASSQESGRDRNEQFF
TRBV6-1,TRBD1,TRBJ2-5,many,TGTGCCAGCAAGTACACAGGGGAGGAGACCCAGTACTTC,CASKYTGEETQYF
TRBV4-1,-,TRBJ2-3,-,TGCGCCAGCAGCCAAGACAACAGGGTCACAGATACGCAGTATTTT,CASSQDNRVTDTQYF
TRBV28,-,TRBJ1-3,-,TGTGCCAGCAGTTTAGGGGAGGGACTCACGATCTCTGGAAACACCATACATTTT,CASSLGEGLTISGNTIHF
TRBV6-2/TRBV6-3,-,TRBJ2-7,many,TGTGCCAGCAGTAGCCGGGACCCCTCAACGCCCTACGAGCAGTACTTC,CASSSRDPSTPYEQYF
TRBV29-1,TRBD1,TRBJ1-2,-,TGCAGCGTAGGACAGGGGTACTATGGCTACACCTTC,CSVGQGYYGYTF
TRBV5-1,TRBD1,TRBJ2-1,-,TGCGCCAGAAGCATCACAGGGGGCGTCTACAATGAACAGTTCTTC,CARSITGGVYNEQFF
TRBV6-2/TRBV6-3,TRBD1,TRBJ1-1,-,TGTGCCAGCAGTTACTCGCCAGGGGGCTACACTGAAGCTTTCTTT,CASSYSPGGYTEAFF
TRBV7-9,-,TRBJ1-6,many,TGTGCCAGCAGCCACAGCCGCACCCTCCACTTT,CASSHSRTLHF
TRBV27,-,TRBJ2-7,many,TGTGCCAGCAGTCCGGGCCTAGCCTACTACGAGCAGTACTTC,CASSPGLAYYEQYF
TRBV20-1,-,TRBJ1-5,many,TGCAGTGCTAGAGACGGGAATCAGCCCCAGCATTTT,CSARDGNQPQHF
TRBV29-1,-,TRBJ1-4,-,TGCAGCGTTGGGGCAGTTAATGAAGAACTGTTTTTT,CSVGAVNEELFF
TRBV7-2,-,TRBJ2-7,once,TGTGCCAGCACCACGGGCCAGGGTTACGAGAAGTACTTC,CASTTGQGYEKYF
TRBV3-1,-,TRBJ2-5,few,TGTGCCAGCAGCCAAGACAAGCTGTTTATGGGTCCCCAAGAGACCCAGTACTTC,CASSQDKLFMGPQETQYF
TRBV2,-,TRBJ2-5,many,TGTGCCAGCAGTGGAGCGGGACAGTTCCAAGAGACCCAGTACTTC,CASSGAGQFQETQYF
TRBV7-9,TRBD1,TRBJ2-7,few,TGTGCCAGCAGCTTAGCCGGGACAGGGCCATACTACGAGCAGTACTTC,CASSLAGTGPYYEQYF
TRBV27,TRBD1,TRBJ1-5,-,TGTGCTAGCAGTTTATATAGGGGGCTGTGGCCCCAGCATTTT,CASSLYRGLWPQHF
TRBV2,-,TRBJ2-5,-,TGTGCCAGCAGTGAACAAGAGGCCCAGTACTTC,CASSEQEAQYF